The clone carrying this T cell receptor (beta chain) was seen more than once but under ten times. Per the germline V gene, CDR1 is DFQATT and CDR2 is SNEGSKA (reference sequence). The CDR3 totals 13 residues. The germline V and J ends were trimmed by 5 bases and 6 bases, with 17 bases remaining between them. The data belong to a study of Graves' ophthalmopathy and Graves' hyperthyroidism. RNA transcripts served as template for amplifying TCR beta CDR3 sequences. Second-round multiplex PCR came after first-round RT-PCR with HTBI primers. Each CDR3 protein is one row after TCRdb ran MiXCR on the multiplex PCR reads. The data contain roughly 50,000 distinct CDR3 sequences, 50% of them singletons.

The source of this sequence is an adult man with Graves' ophthalmopathy. This chain connects TRBV20-1 to TRBJ2-7; TRBD2 might be the D (6 bases). Sequenced material: peripheral blood. The CDR3, as DNA: TGCAGTGCTCCGGGACTCGATTTACTCGAGCAGTACTTC. Translating gives CSAPGLDLLEQYF.